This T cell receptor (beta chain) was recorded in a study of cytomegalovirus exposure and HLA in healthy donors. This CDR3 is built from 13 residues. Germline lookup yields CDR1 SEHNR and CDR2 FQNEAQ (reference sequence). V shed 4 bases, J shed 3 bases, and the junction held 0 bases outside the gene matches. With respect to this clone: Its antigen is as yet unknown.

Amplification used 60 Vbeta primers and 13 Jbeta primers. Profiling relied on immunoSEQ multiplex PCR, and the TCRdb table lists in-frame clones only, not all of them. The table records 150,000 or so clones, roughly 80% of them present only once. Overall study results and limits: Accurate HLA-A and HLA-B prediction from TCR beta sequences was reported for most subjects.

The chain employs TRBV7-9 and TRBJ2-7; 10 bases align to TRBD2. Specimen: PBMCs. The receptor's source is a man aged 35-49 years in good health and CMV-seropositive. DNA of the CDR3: TGTGCCAGCAGCTCTAGCGGGAGCTACGAGCAGTACTTC. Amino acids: CASSSSGSYEQYF.